The 3 T cell receptor beta chains below all came from one sample that was sequenced in a study of CD8+CD57+ T cells in acquired aplastic anemia. Investigators profiled TCR beta VDJ and CDR3 from genomic DNA template. TCRdb re-called the reads through MiXCR, storing one row per CDR3 protein. Among 190,000 or so distinct CDR3 sequences, less than 50% were seen once, and the ten largest hold around 1.8%. CD8+CD57+ cell expansion, shown by flow cytometry, had occurred in the patients selected for sequencing. The specimen sequenced was sorted CD4+, CD8+, or CD8+CD57+ T cells (not recorded which) from PBMCs. These receptors all stem from a human donor with aplastic anemia.

This clonotype appeared once. One end of the junction does not line up with germline, which may come from a read error. In DNA form, the CDR3 reads TGTGCCAGCAGCGAAGAACAGGGTTTCAATTCACCCCTCCACTTT. Protein product: CASSEEQGFNSPLHF. This rearrangement joins TRBV6-1 to TRBJ1-6; D is perhaps TRBD1 (6 bases). The CDR3 sequence is 15 residues long. CDR1 MNHNS and CDR2 SASEGT come from the germline V gene.

This clonotype turned up a few times. This sequence joins TRBV7-8 and TRBJ2-7, with 8 bases fitting TRBD2. V shed 5 bases, J shed 2 bases, and the junction held 5 bases outside the gene matches. Looked up from germline, CDR1 is SGHVS and CDR2 is FQNEAQ. This CDR3 spans 14 amino acids. The CDR3 here is CASSLTGGTYEQYF. The DNA of the CDR3 is TGTGCCAGCAGCCTTACGGGGGGGACCTACGAGCAGTACTTC.

The chain joins TRBV5-1 to TRBJ2-7; 8 positions agree with TRBD1. V dropped 4 bases and J dropped 7; count of bases not matched to a gene: 13. The CDR3 runs to 15 residues. The germline gives CDR1 SGHRS, CDR2 YFSETQ. CDR3 bases: TGCGCCAGCAGCGTGACCGGGACAGGAGTGAAAGAGCAGTACTTC. It encodes CASSVTGTGVKEQYF.